This T cell receptor beta chain is drawn from a study of blood T cell repertoires in COVID-19. Study-level background: Sources were T cells, B-cell-depleted T cells, or PBMCs; the material itself was cDNA or gDNA.

V gave up 5 bases and J gave up 7 bases; unmatched junction bases: 8. Germline loops: CDR1 SGHVS, CDR2 FNYEAQ. There are 15 residues in the CDR3. TCRdb's copy holds only in-frame clones and misses some; the assay was immunoSEQ multiplex PCR. The sample yields approximately 350,000 clones, around 91% seen once. Assignments of participants to cohorts depended upon their own reported clinical history. Sequenced sample: PBMCs or T cells enriched from blood (not recorded which). The TCR originated in a man in his late teens or twenties who had recovered from COVID-19. V and J are TRBV7-6 and TRBJ1-4; TRBD1 matches 9 bases. As DNA, the CDR3 is TGTGCCAGCAGCAATCGGGACAGGGCGAGTGAAAAACTGTTTTTT. It encodes CASSNRDRASEKLFF.